Below, 6 T cell receptor beta chains from the same sample are listed, as sequenced in a study of blood T cell repertoires in COVID-19. This table comes from immunoSEQ multiplex PCR, and its TCRdb copy is limited to in-frame clones, with some not included. The sample shows about 47,000 clones, approximately 85% of them seen only once. Sequencing input: peripheral blood. These receptors were taken from a human donor with acute or convalescent COVID-19. The donor label of this sample is uncertain.

V usage is TRBV2 and J usage is TRBJ1-1; 8 positions match TRBD1. The CDR3 consists of 15 residues. The V segment lost 7 bases and the J segment 2 bases; nucleotides outside the gene matches: 9. Germline CDR1 reads SNHLY; CDR2 reads FYNNEI. The CDR3, as DNA: TGTGCCAGCACAGGAGAGACAGGGGCCAACACTGAAGCTTTCTTT. This sequence encodes CASTGETGANTEAFF. The whole variable domain, remainder taken from reference TRBV2 and TRBJ1-1, is EPEVTQTPSHQVTQMGQEVILRCVPISNHLYFYWYRQILGQKVEFLVSFYNNEISEKSEIFDDQFSVERPDGSNFTLKIRSTKLEDSAMYFCASTGETGANTEAFFGQGTRLTVV.

The chain has TRBV28 and TRBJ1-4; perhaps TRBD1 as D (6 bases). CDR3 length: 16 amino acids. Germline assignment: CDR1 MDHEN and CDR2 SYDVKM. Trimming shortened V by 6 bases and J by 3 bases, and 17 bases separated the two germline ends. CDR3 loop: CASSKGNRAANEKLFF. In DNA, the CDR3 is TGTGCCAGCAGCAAAGGGAACAGGGCTGCTAATGAAAAACTGTTTTTT.

The genes are TRBV2 and TRBJ1-5; no definite D call. The V end was cut by 1 base, the J end by 15 bases, with 13 bases between. Germline lookup yields CDR1 SNHLY and CDR2 FYNNEI. This CDR3 is built from 12 residues. In DNA form, the CDR3 reads TGTGCCAGCAGTGAAGAGAGAGGTTGGAGGCATTTT. Residues: CASSEERGWRHF.

The chain links TRBV5-4 to TRBJ1-6; 10 positions agree with TRBD1. Trimming took 1 base from V and 0 from J; bases not matched to a gene: 7. Germline assignment: CDR1 SGHNT and CDR2 YYREEE (reference sequence). The CDR3 has 19 amino acids. In nucleotides, the CDR3 is TGTGCCAGCAGCTTGTCGACAGGGGGCCAGCGCTCCTATAATTCACCCCTCCACTTT. It specifies CASSLSTGGQRSYNSPLHF.

The chain combines TRBV7-3 with TRBJ1-1, with 9 bases fitting TRBD1. This CDR3 comprises 13 residues. Germline values: CDR1 SGHTA, CDR2 FQGTGA. After removal of 5 bases from V and 4 bases from J, the junction contained 2 bases not matched to a gene. The CDR3 DNA reads as TGTGCCAGCAGCCTGGACAGGGGCACTGAAGCTTTCTTT. It specifies CASSLDRGTEAFF.

The chain combines TRBV3-1 (or the pseudogene TRBV3-2) with TRBJ2-7; D is ambiguous. V was trimmed by 4 bases and J by 3 bases, leaving 10 bases between them. Germline CDR1 LGHDT, CDR2 YNNKEL (reference sequence). This CDR3 contains 13 residues. The CDR3: CASSLFRSYEQYF. The DNA of the CDR3 is TGTGCCAGCAGCCTCTTCCGCAGCTACGAGCAGTACTTC.